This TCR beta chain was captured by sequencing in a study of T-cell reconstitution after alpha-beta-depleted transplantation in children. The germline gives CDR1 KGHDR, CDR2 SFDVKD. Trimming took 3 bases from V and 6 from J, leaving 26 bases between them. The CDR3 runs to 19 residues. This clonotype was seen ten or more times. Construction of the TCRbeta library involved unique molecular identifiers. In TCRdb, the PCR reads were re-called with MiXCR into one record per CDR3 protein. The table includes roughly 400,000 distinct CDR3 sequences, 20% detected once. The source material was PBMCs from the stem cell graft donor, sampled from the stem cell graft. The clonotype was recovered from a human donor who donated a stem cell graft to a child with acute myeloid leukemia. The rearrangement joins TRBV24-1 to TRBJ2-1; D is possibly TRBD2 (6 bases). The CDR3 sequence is CATSDPSVWGDTLVNEQFF. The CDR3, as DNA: TGTGCCACCAGTGATCCGTCCGTGTGGGGGGATACACTCGTCAATGAGCAGTTCTTC.